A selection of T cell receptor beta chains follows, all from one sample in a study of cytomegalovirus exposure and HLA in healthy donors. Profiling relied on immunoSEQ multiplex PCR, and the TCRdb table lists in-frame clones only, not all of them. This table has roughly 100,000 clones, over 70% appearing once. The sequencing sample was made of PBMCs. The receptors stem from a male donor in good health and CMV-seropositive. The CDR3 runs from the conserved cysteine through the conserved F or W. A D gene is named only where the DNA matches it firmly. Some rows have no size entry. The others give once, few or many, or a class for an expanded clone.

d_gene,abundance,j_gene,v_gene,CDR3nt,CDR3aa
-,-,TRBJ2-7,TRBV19,TGTGCCAGTAGGGCGGACTTCTCCTACGAGCAGTACTTC,CASRADFSYEQYF
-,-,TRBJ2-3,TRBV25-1,TGTGCCAGCAGTCCACCGGGTGGAACTGATCGCGCAGATACGCAGTATTTT,CASSPPGGTDRADTQYF
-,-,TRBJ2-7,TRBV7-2,TGTGCCAGCAGCTACCTAACTAGCGAGCAGTACTTC,CASSYLTSEQYF
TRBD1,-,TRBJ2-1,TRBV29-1,TGCAGCGGGACAGGGGGCTTCTTCGGCTCCTACAATGAGCAGTTCTTC,CSGTGGFFGSYNEQFF
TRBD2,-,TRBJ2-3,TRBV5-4,TGTGCCAGCACCCATAGGACTAGCGCGCCGGCAGATACGCAGTATTTT,CASTHRTSAPADTQYF
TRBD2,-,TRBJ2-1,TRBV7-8,TGTGCCCTAGCGGGCCTACCCCGGAATGAGCAGTTCTTC,CALAGLPRNEQFF
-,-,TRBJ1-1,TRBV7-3,TGTGCCAGCAGCACCGCAGGGGACACTGAAGCTTTCTTT,CASSTAGDTEAFF
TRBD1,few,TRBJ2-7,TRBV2,TGTGCCAGCCGACGGGACAGGGGTTCTAACTACGAGCAGTACTTC,CASRRDRGSNYEQYF
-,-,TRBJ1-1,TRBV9,TGTGCCAGCAGCGAGCCCGTGGACAGCATGAACACTGAAGCTTTCTTT,CASSEPVDSMNTEAFF
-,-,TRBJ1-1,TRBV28,TGTGCCAGCGGAGGGCGGGCGAACACTGAAGCTTTCTTT,CASGGRANTEAFF
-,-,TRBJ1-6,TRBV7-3,TGTGCCAGCAGCTTAGGACAGCATTCACCCCTCCACTTT,CASSLGQHSPLHF
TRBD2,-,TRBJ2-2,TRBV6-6,TGTGCCAGCACTCCACCGACTAGCGCGAACACCGGGGAGCTGTTTTTT,CASTPPTSANTGELFF
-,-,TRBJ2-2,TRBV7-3,TGTGCCAGCAGCTCGGCCAATACAGGGTTCACCGGGGAGCTGTTTTTT,CASSSANTGFTGELFF
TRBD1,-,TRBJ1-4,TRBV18,TGTGCCAGCTCGCCCGGGACAGGGGCAGTAAAACTGTTTTTT,CASSPGTGAVKLFF
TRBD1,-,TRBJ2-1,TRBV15,TGTGCCACGAGGACAGGACAGGGGAAGGATGAGCAGTTCTTC,CATRTGQGKDEQFF
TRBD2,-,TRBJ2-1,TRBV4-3,TGCGCCAGCAGCCAAGACCTAGCGGGGGGGAACAATGAGCAGTTCTTC,CASSQDLAGGNNEQFF
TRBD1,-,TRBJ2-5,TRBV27,TGTGCCAGCACCACCCTCGAAGGGGGCGACTGGTTCCAAGAGACCCAGTACTTC,CASTTLEGGDWFQETQYF
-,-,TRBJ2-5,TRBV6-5,TGTGCCAGCAGTTATCAGGGAAACCAAGAGACCCAGTACTTC,CASSYQGNQETQYF
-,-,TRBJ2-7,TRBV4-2,TGTGCCAGCAGCCAGACTACGACTAGCTCCTACGAGCAGTACTTC,CASSQTTTSSYEQYF
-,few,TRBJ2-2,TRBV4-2,TGTGCCAGCAGCCCCTTCTATAGCGACAAGAACACCGGGGAGCTGTTTTTT,CASSPFYSDKNTGELFF
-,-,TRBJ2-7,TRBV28,TGTGCCAGCAGTCAAATAAAGCGCGGTGAGCAGTACTTC,CASSQIKRGEQYF
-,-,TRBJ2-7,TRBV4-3,TGCGCCAGCAGCCAGGAGGGCTCCTACGAGCAGTACTTC,CASSQEGSYEQYF
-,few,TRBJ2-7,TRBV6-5,TGTGCCAGCAGTTACACCAGGGCAGAGGAGCAGTACTTC,CASSYTRAEEQYF
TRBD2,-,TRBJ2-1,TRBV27,TGTGCCAGCAGTTTGTCCGAACTAGCGAGAACCTACAATGAGCAGTTCTTC,CASSLSELARTYNEQFF
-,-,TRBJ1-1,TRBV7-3,TGTGCCAGCAGCCCCCAGGCGGAGGTGCCGAACACTGAAGCTTTCTTT,CASSPQAEVPNTEAFF
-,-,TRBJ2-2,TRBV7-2,TGTGCCAGCAGCCGAGCGGGCCCCTCCCCCGGGGAGCTGTTTTTT,CASSRAGPSPGELFF
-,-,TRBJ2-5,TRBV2,TGTGCCAGCAGCCTCTCGGGGACACCTCAAGAGACCCAGTACTTC,CASSLSGTPQETQYF
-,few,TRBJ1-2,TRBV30,TGTGCCTGCCTAAAAACGGGAGTCCCATACACTTCCTTC,CACLKTGVPYTSF
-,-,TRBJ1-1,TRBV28,TGTGCCAGCAGCTCAGTAAGCACTGAAGCTTTCTTT,CASSSVSTEAFF
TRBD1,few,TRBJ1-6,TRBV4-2,TGTGCCAGCAGCCAAGATCCGGGACAGGGTAATTCACCCCTCCACTTT,CASSQDPGQGNSPLHF
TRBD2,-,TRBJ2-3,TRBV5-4,TGTGCCAGCAGCCGGGGGGGGACAGATACGCAGTATTTT,CASSRGGTDTQYF
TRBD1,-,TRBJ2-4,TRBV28,TGTGCCAGCAGGACAGGGGGAAAAAACATTCAGTACTTC,CASRTGGKNIQYF
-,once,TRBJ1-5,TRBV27,TGTGCCAGCAGTTTATGGGGCGCTAGCAATCAGCCCCAGCATTTT,CASSLWGASNQPQHF
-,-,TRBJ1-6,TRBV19,TGTGCCAGTTCTCTGGGGCTTTCACCCCTCCACTTT,CASSLGLSPLHF
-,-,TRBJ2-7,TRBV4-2,TGTGCCAGCAGCCAAGATAGGGGACTGAACGAGCAGTACTTC,CASSQDRGLNEQYF
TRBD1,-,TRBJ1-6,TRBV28,TGTGCCAGCAGTTTAGGGACAGTTAATAATTCACCCCTCCACTTT,CASSLGTVNNSPLHF
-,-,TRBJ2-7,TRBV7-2,TGTGCCAGCAGCTTAGGCAGGAACTCCTACGAGCAGTACTTC,CASSLGRNSYEQYF
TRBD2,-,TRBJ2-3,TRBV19,TGTGCCAGTAAGGCGGGAGGCACAGATACGCAGTATTTT,CASKAGGTDTQYF
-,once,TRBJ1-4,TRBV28,TGTGCCAGCAGTACCCGGGGTACGGGGAATGAAAAACTGTTTTTT,CASSTRGTGNEKLFF
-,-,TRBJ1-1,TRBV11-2,TGTGCCAGCAAACGGACAAGTACGAACACTGAAGCTTTCTTT,CASKRTSTNTEAFF
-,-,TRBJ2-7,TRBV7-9,TGTGCCAGCAGCTTAGGTGGCTCCACCCCTCACGAGCAGTACTTC,CASSLGGSTPHEQYF
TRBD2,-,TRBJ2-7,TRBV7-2,TGTGCCAGCAGCTTAAGACTAGCGGGCTACGAGCAGTACTTC,CASSLRLAGYEQYF
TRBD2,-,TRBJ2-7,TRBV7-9,TGTGCCAGCAGCTCTGCTAGCGGGGGTCCTGACTACGAGCAGTACTTC,CASSSASGGPDYEQYF
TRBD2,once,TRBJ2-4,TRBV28,TGTGCCAGCATTCGAGCGGGAGCGGCCAAAAACATTCAGTACTTC,CASIRAGAAKNIQYF
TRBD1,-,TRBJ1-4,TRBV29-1,TGCAGCTTCGACAGGGAACCCGCAACTAATGAAAAACTGTTTTTT,CSFDREPATNEKLFF
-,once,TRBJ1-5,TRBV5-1,TGCGCCAGCAGCTTGGATGGGGGGAATCAGCCCCAGCATTTT,CASSLDGGNQPQHF
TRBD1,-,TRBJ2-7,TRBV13,TGTGCCAGCAGCTTACAAAAATCGGGACAGGTCTACGAGCAGTACTTC,CASSLQKSGQVYEQYF
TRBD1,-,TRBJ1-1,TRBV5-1,TGCGCCAGCAGCACCTACCGACAGGGTATGGAAGCTTTCTTT,CASSTYRQGMEAFF
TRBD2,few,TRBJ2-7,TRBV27,TGTGCCAGCAGTTCGCTAGCGGGGGTGTCCTACGAGCAGTACTTC,CASSSLAGVSYEQYF
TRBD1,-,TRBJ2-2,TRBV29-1,TGCAGTCGGGTGGGGACAGCGTTCACCGGGGAGCTGTTTTTT,CSRVGTAFTGELFF
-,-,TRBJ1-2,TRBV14,TGTGCCAGCAGCCAAGAGAATCCCTCTGGCCCCTATGGCTACACCTTC,CASSQENPSGPYGYTF
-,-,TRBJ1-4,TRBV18,TGTGCCAGCTCACCCAGGATTGTCGGCAGTACGGAGGGTTCTGAAAAACTGTTTTTT,CASSPRIVGSTEGSEKLFF
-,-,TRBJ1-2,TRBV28,TGTGCCAGCCGGGTCAATTATGGCTACACCTTC,CASRVNYGYTF
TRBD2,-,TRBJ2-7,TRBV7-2,TGTGCCAGCAGCTCTGCCGGGACTAGCTCCTACGAGCAGTACTTC,CASSSAGTSSYEQYF
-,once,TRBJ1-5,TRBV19,TGTGCCAGTACCAACATAGGGGTAGGGAGGAGCAATCAGCCCCAGCATTTT,CASTNIGVGRSNQPQHF
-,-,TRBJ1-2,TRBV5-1,TGCGCCAGCAGCTTGGACAGCCCGAACTATGGCTACACCTTC,CASSLDSPNYGYTF
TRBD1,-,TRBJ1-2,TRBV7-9,TGTGCCAGCAGCTCCCCGGGGACAGGATATGGCTACACCTTC,CASSSPGTGYGYTF
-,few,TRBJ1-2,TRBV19,TGTGCCAGTAGTACTTGGGAAGCGGTAAGGGATGGCTACACCTTC,CASSTWEAVRDGYTF
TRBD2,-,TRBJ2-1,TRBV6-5,TGTGCCAGCAGGAGGAGGACTAGCGGGTACAATGAGCAGTTCTTC,CASRRRTSGYNEQFF